Following are 5 T cell receptor beta chains from one sample sequenced in a study of shared clonotypes between healthy human individuals. Sequenced by immunoSEQ multiplex PCR; TCRdb stores in-frame clones only, minus some. Found here are 500,000 to 700,000 clones, approximately 95% of them singletons; the top ten hold 0.11%. Only CD45RO-negative cells positively selected for CCR7 counted as naive CD8 cells, so terminally differentiated effector memory CD45RA+ cells were excluded. Sequenced input: naive CD8+ T cells sorted from blood. Receptors were obtained from a woman aged 25-40 years in good health.

V gene TRBV13 combines with J gene TRBJ2-7; TRBD2 might be the D (6 bases). Germline-derived CDR1 and CDR2 are PRHDT and FYEKMQ (reference sequence). The V end was cut by 8 bases, the J end by 2 bases, with 19 bases between. CDR3 size: 15 residues. CDR3 protein: CASRPLRDSTYEQYF. CDR3 DNA sequence: TGTGCCAGCCGGCCTCTGCGGGATTCCACCTACGAGCAGTACTTC.

The rearrangement links TRBV19 to TRBJ1-1; 12 bases map to TRBD1. V shed 4 bases, J shed 4 bases, and the junction held 4 bases outside the gene matches. There are 15 residues in the CDR3. Germline V lookup: CDR1 LNHDA, CDR2 SQIVND (reference sequence). This CDR3 is CASSTGTGGLTEAFF. CDR3 bases: TGTGCCAGTAGTACCGGGACAGGGGGCCTCACTGAAGCTTTCTTT.

This clone was recorded once. This sequence joins TRBV29-1 and TRBJ2-3; TRBD1 or TRBD2 may be the D gene (5 bases each). The length of the CDR3 is 14 residues. Germline V CDR1 and CDR2: SQVTM, ANQGSEA. CDR3 region: CSSTLGDSTDTQYF. The CDR3 DNA sequence: TGCAGTTCTACCTTGGGGGATAGCACAGATACGCAGTATTTT.

This clone has a single count. The chain employs TRBV5-4 and TRBJ1-4; 8 bases match TRBD1. Per the germline V gene, CDR1 is SGHNT and CDR2 is YYREEE (reference sequence). This CDR3 spans 18 amino acids. Losses at the gene ends were 4 bases for V and 7 bases for J; bases not matched to a gene: 18. The CDR3 here is CASSPGVTGVTAGEKLFF. Here the CDR3 DNA reads TGTGCCAGCAGCCCTGGTGTGACAGGGGTGACCGCCGGTGAAAAACTGTTTTTT.

The V gene is TRBV25-1, the J gene TRBJ2-1; possible D gene TRBD1, 5 bases. This CDR3 spans 14 amino acids. The V end was cut by 4 bases, the J end by 3 bases, with 10 bases between. Germline V gives CDR1 MGHDK, CDR2 SYGVNS. CDR3 amino acids: CASSGGHNYNEQFF. CDR3 bases: TGTGCCAGCAGTGGGGGCCACAACTACAATGAGCAGTTCTTC.